Below are 7 T cell receptor beta chains sequenced from a single sample in a study of low-dose radiotherapy and immunotherapy resistance in tumors (dated by TCRdb to between 2021 and 2023). Reads for this sample came from an Illumina HiSeq 2500. First-strand cDNA was synthesized using Superscript III and a set of TRAV- and TRBV-specific primers, so that both TCRalpha and TCRbeta chains were covered. TCRs were amplified for about 18 PCR cycles with Phusion, using a constant-region primer paired with the adapter attached to the V primers. The raw public reads went through TCRdb reprocessing: fastp at Q25, MiXCR clone calling, in-frame beta chains kept. Every distinct CDR3 protein forms one entry, paired with its most common genes and DNA. This sample lists approximately 100,000 distinct CDR3 sequences; roughly 20% were detected once. The ten top clones hold approximately 4% of the sample. According to the study, the label for this sample's time point signals: after trial treatment. This sample's treatment or condition label indicates: LDRT plus nivolumab, ipilimumab, low-dose cyclophosphamide and aspirin (RACIN trial).

The source material was PBMCs, sampled after low-dose radiotherapy plus immunotherapy. These receptor sequences come from a male donor with prostate cancer.

In its sample, this clonotype was seen many times. The J gene is TRBJ2-7, the V gene TRBV3-1; tentative D call: TRBD2 (5 bases). The CDR3 is made up of 15 amino acids. Germline CDR1 reads LGHDT; CDR2 reads YNNKEL (reference sequence). Deletions cut 0 bases from V and 2 bases from J, with 11 bases between. The CDR3 sequence is CASSQEASGPYEQYF. The DNA for the CDR3 is TGTGCCAGCAGCCAAGAGGCCAGCGGACCCTACGAGCAGTACTTC.

This clonotype showed up many times. The chain couples TRBV7-6 to TRBJ2-2, with 7 bases matching TRBD1. This CDR3 region has 16 residues. The trim removed 5 bases at V and 2 bases at J, leaving 8 bases unmatched. The germline V gene encodes CDR1 SGHVS and CDR2 FNYEAQ. This CDR3 reads CASSGVRGGNTGELFF. CDR3 nucleotide sequence: TGTGCCAGCAGCGGGGTACGAGGGGGCAACACCGGGGAGCTGTTTTTT.

The chain is built from TRBV28 and TRBJ1-2; perhaps TRBD1 as D (6 bases). Germline lookup yields CDR1 MDHEN and CDR2 SYDVKM. CDR3 length: 12 residues. Between the trimmed V and J ends, which lost 6 bases and 5 bases, there was a span of 10 bases. The CDR3 DNA is TGTGCCAGCAGAGGGGGAGCGTATGGCTACACCTTC. It codes for CASRGGAYGYTF.

This clonotype showed up many times. The chain recombines TRBV9 with TRBJ2-2; unclear D gene. Germline assignment: CDR1 SGDLS and CDR2 YYNGEE. This CDR3 is built from 15 residues. Trimming cost V 3 bases and J 4 bases, with 13 bases left between them. CDR3 sequence reads: CASSALRVVTGELFF. In nucleotides, the CDR3 is TGTGCCAGCAGCGCCCTAAGGGTGGTCACCGGGGAGCTGTTTTTT.

The V call is TRBV18, the J call TRBJ2-1; maybe TRBD1 (6 bases). V dropped 4 bases and J dropped 7 bases, with 20 bases sitting between them. The CDR3 runs to 16 residues. In germline, CDR1 is KGHSH, CDR2 LQKENI. DNA for the CDR3: TGTGCCAGCTCACAATTCGCCGGGGTCCAGGGGAATGAGCAGTTCTTC. Its protein is CASSQFAGVQGNEQFF.

V is TRBV6-5 and J is TRBJ1-1; D unresolved. From germline, CDR1 is MNHEY and CDR2 SVGAGI. V gave up 0 bases and J gave up 1 base, with 9 bases separating them. The CDR3 totals 15 residues. The CDR3 DNA is TGTGCCAGCAGTTACTCCAAGGGCCAGAACACTGAAGCTTTCTTT. Translation: CASSYSKGQNTEAFF.

This clonotype was observed at least ten times. The chain combines TRBV19 with TRBJ1-3; D gene uncertain. Germline V CDR1 and CDR2: LNHDA, SQIVND (reference sequence). V lost 5 bases and J 2 bases, leaving 13 bases between the germline ends. The CDR3 length is 15 residues. Here the CDR3 reads CASSLGGFAGNTIYF. The CDR3 DNA sequence: TGTGCCAGTAGTCTAGGAGGCTTCGCTGGAAACACCATATATTTT.